This T cell receptor beta chain was profiled in a study of T cells in Graves' hyperthyroidism and ophthalmopathy. The study left out patients who had uncontrolled infection, other autoimmune disease, pregnancy or lactation. Diagnostic decisions used clinical symptoms, serum thyroxine and TRAb, thyroid ultrasound and orbital computed tomography. Fresh 10 ml peripheral blood yielded PBMCs. TCR beta CDR3 regions were amplified from RNA. The primer set for the first-round RT-PCR of the TCR CDR3 was HTBI. MiXCR was run by TCRdb on the multiplex PCR reads, yielding one entry per CDR3 protein. The sample lists over 250,000 distinct CDR3 sequences; about 15% were seen once. This clonotype occurred many times. J was trimmed by 1 base and V by 1 base; bases with no gene match: 3. Germline CDR1 SGHVS, CDR2 FNYEAQ. This CDR3 contains 15 residues.

The chain links TRBV7-6 to TRBJ2-7, with 8 bases matching TRBD2. Sequenced sample: blood. The TCR sequence derives from a woman aged 55-70 years with Graves' ophthalmopathy. The CDR3: CASSLEAGGSYEQYF. The CDR3, as DNA: TGTGCCAGCAGCTTAGAGGCGGGGGGTTCCTACGAGCAGTACTTC. Variable domain in full (rest from reference TRBV7-6 and TRBJ2-7): GAGVSQSPRYKVTKRGQDVALRCDPISGHVSLYWYRQALGQGPEFLTYFNYEAQQDKSGLPNDRFSAERPEGSISTLTIQRTEQRDSAMYRCASSLEAGGSYEQYFGPGTRLTVT.